This TCR beta chain is drawn from a study of blood T cell repertoires in COVID-19. The overall study: Spain, Italy and the United States supplied samples that represented acute and convalescent COVID-19. Nucleic acid was either cDNA or gDNA, and it came from T cells, B-cell-depleted T cells, or PBMCs.

Authors' analysis steps: How many nucleated cells were present was estimated from reference gene primer amplification. The protocol was immunoSEQ multiplex PCR, while the TCRdb copy is restricted to in-frame clones and leaves out a portion. The V and J calls and clone size were taken over from that table, and D and trimming were inferred from the DNA. Of roughly 65,000 clones in the sample, around 80% were seen once. V trimming: 5 bases; J trimming: 2 bases; junction bases outside the gene matches: 5. This CDR3 has 15 amino acids. From germline, CDR1 is SGHTA and CDR2 FQGNSA. This clonotype was sampled from a man older than 75 with acute or convalescent COVID-19. The chain employs TRBV7-2 and TRBJ2-5; the match to TRBD2 covers 10 bases. The sequencing input was peripheral blood. CDR3 sequence: CASSPGLAAQETQYF. CDR3 DNA: TGTGCCAGCAGCCCTGGACTAGCGGCACAAGAGACCCAGTACTTC.